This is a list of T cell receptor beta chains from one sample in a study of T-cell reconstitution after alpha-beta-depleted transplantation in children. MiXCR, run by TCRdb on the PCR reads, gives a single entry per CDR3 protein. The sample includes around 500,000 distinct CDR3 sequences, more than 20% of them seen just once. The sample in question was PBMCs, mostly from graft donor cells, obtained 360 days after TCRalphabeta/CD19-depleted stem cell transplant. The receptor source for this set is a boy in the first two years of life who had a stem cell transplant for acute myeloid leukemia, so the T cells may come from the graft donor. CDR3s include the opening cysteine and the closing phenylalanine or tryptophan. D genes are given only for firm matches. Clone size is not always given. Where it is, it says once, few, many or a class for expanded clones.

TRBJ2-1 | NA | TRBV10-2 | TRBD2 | CASTASGGYNEQFF | TGCGCCAGCACGGCTAGCGGGGGCTACAATGAGCAGTTCTTC
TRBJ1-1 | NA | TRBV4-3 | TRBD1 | CASSQAPPTGGGEAFF | TGCGCCAGCAGCCAAGCTCCCCCAACAGGGGGCGGGGAAGCTTTCTTT
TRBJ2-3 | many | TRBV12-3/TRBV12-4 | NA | CASSFELDTQYF | TGTGCCAGCAGTTTTGAGTTGGATACGCAGTATTTT
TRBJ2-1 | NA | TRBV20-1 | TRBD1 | CSARTGTGEFEQFF | TGCAGTGCAAGGACCGGGACAGGGGAATTTGAGCAGTTCTTC
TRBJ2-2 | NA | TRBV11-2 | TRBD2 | CASSLDWRGAVTGELFF | TGTGCCAGCAGCTTGGATTGGCGGGGGGCGGTCACCGGGGAGCTGTTTTTT
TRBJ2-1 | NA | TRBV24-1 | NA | CATSDFQQVNEQFF | TGTGCCACCAGTGATTTCCAACAGGTCAATGAGCAGTTCTTC
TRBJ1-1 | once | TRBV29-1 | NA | CSAKGRENTEAFF | TGCAGCGCGAAAGGGCGGGAGAACACTGAAGCTTTCTTT
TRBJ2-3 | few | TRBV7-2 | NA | CASSDPGDTDTQYF | TGTGCCAGCAGCGATCCGGGGGACACAGATACGCAGTATTTT
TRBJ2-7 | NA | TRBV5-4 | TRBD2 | CASSRSGVAYEQYF | TGTGCCAGCAGCCGGAGCGGGGTCGCCTACGAGCAGTACTTC
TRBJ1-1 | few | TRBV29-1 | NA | CSVGGRTEFSAFF | TGCAGCGTTGGTGGGCGGACAGAATTTTCTGCTTTCTTT
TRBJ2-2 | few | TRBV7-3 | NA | CASSLPQDRINTGELFF | TGTGCCAGCAGCCTACCACAGGACAGAATTAACACCGGGGAGCTGTTTTTT
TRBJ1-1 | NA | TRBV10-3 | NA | CAISDFQGKAFF | TGTGCCATCAGTGACTTTCAGGGGAAAGCTTTCTTT
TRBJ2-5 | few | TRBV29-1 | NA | CSVVGGPSQETQYF | TGCAGCGTGGTCGGGGGGCCATCACAAGAGACCCAGTACTTC
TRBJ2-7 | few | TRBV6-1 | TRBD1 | CASNPGQGGEQYF | TGTGCCAGTAATCCGGGACAGGGCGGCGAGCAGTACTTC
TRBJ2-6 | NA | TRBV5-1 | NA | CASSLVRTSGANVLTF | TGCGCCAGCAGCTTGGTGCGGACCTCTGGGGCCAACGTCCTGACTTTC
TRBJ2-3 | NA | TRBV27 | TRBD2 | CASSTTGGLGDTQYF | TGTGCCAGCAGTACGACGGGGGGGCTTGGAGATACGCAGTATTTT
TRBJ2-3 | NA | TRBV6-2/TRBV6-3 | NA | CASSYSAGTDTQYF | TGTGCCAGCAGTTACTCTGCGGGCACAGATACGCAGTATTTT
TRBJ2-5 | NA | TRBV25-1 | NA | CASSARQETQYF | TGTGCCAGCAGTGCCCGCCAGGAGACCCAGTACTTC
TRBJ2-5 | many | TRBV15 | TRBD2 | CATSGVSGLDGDGETQYF | TGTGCCACCAGCGGGGTGTCTGGACTAGACGGGGACGGGGAGACCCAGTACTTC
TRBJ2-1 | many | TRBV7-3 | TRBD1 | CASSPGQGRHNEQFF | TGTGCCAGCAGCCCCGGACAGGGCCGGCACAATGAGCAGTTCTTC
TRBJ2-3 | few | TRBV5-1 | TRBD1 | CASSSGTGSGDTQYF | TGCGCCAGCAGCTCCGGGACAGGGAGTGGAGATACGCAGTATTTT
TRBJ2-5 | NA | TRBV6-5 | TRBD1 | CASSYSDRGGETQYF | TGTGCCAGCAGTTACTCGGACAGGGGGGGAGAGACCCAGTACTTC
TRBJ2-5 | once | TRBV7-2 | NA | CASSFIWDYQETQYF | TGTGCCAGCAGCTTTATTTGGGACTACCAAGAGACCCAGTACTTC
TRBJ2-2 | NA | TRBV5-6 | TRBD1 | CASSLEQGVVRTGELFF | TGTGCCAGCAGCCTAGAACAGGGGGTGGTGAGGACCGGGGAGCTGTTTTTT
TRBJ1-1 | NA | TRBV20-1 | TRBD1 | CSASMPVGQGSNTEAFF | TGCAGTGCTAGTATGCCGGTGGGACAGGGGAGTAACACTGAAGCTTTCTTT
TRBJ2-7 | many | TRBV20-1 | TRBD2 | CSASSGGDYEQYF | TGCAGTGCTAGCTCCGGGGGGGACTACGAGCAGTACTTC
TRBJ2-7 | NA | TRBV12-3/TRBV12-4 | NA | CASSDDSYEQYF | TGTGCCAGCAGCGACGACAGCTACGAGCAGTACTTC
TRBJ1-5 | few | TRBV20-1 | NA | CSASGGNHQPQHF | TGCAGTGCTAGCGGGGGGAACCATCAGCCCCAGCATTTT
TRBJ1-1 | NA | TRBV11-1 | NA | CASSFERGTGSEAFF | TGTGCCAGCAGCTTCGAAAGAGGAACAGGGTCTGAAGCTTTCTTT
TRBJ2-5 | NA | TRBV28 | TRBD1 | CASSQRTGAETQYF | TGTGCCAGCAGCCAGCGGACAGGGGCAGAGACCCAGTACTTC
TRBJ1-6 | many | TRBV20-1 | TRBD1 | CSARGSGQGIQPLHF | TGCAGTGCTAGAGGGTCGGGACAGGGTATTCAACCCCTCCACTTT